Below, one TCR beta chain is given with its context. Its target is unknown. Libraries were UMI-labeled 5' RACE TRB cDNA. With the 5' RACE reads reprocessed, TCRdb shows one record per CDR3 protein and no DNA. The sample includes approximately 100,000 distinct CDR3 sequences. These data originate in a study of CXCR3-negative and CXCR3-positive naive CD8 T cells. General study findings and limits: Memory CD8+ T cell repertoires were far less diverse than both naive subsets. Relative to CXCR3-negative naive cells, CXCR3-positive naive cells had more hydrophobic TRB CDR3s. In cryopreserved cells, CXCR3 expression partially decreased, and fresh PBMCs were used in most assays.

The germline gives CDR1 SGHTS, CDR2 YDEGEE. CDR3 length: 13 residues. Researchers reported sorting every CD8+ T cell subset in triplicate, under 350,000 cells per sort. CD45RO-CCR7+CD27+CD95- defined naive CD8+ T cells. The TCR sequence derives from a human donor in good health. Some clones in this sample may be carry-over from other donors' samples. Sequenced material: naive CXCR3+ CD8+ T cells from blood. Subset reported: CD45RO-CCR7+CD27+CD95- naive CD8+ T cells expressing CXCR3 (TNR3+). V gene TRBV5-8 combines with J gene TRBJ2-3. The CDR3: CASSLPSGDTQYF.